These T cell receptor beta chains were read from a single sample in a study of regulatory T cells in long-lasting Graves disease. TCRdb re-called the multiplex PCR reads with MiXCR, one entry per CDR3 protein. The sample comprises roughly 500,000 distinct CDR3 sequences, 22% of which are singletons, and 10% to 15% rests with the top ten. Sample: peripheral blood mononuclear cells (PBMCs), taken when the disease was refractory, from a patient treated with antithyroid drugs. These receptors were collected from a female donor with Graves disease. CDR3s include the opening cysteine and the closing phenylalanine or tryptophan. The D gene is left open where the match is weak. Clone size, where shown, is once, few, many, or a class for clones that have expanded.

TRBV2	TRBJ2-2	NA	TRBD2	CASSPRAGEVTGELFF	TGTGCCAGCAGTCCCAGAGCGGGAGAGGTCACCGGGGAGCTGTTTTTT
TRBV28	TRBJ2-7	many	NA	CASSTPSRPRREQYF	TGTGCCAGCAGTACCCCGTCTCGACCCCGCCGCGAGCAGTACTTC
TRBV7-2	TRBJ2-3	few	NA	CASSFSLLGHTDTQYF	TGTGCCAGCAGCTTCTCACTACTAGGTCACACAGATACGCAGTATTTT
TRBV28	TRBJ2-5	many	NA	CASRETGRETQYF	TGTGCCAGCAGAGAAACAGGGAGGGAGACCCAGTACTTC
TRBV3-1	TRBJ2-7	few	NA	CASSSLPGGEQYF	TGTGCCAGCAGCTCTCTGCCCGGGGGTGAGCAGTACTTC
TRBV7-2	TRBJ2-2	NA	NA	CASSRPGHQNTGELFF	TGTGCCAGCAGCAGGCCGGGACACCAAAACACCGGGGAGCTGTTTTTT
TRBV6-1	TRBJ1-2	many	NA	CASRATGEHWNGYTF	TGTGCCAGCAGGGCTACGGGGGAGCACTGGAATGGCTACACCTTC
TRBV20-1	TRBJ2-7	few	NA	CSARGAGPYEQYF	TGCAGTGCTAGAGGGGCCGGCCCCTACGAGCAGTACTTC
TRBV5-6	TRBJ2-3	NA	NA	CASTFEVGGYTDTQYF	TGTGCCAGCACTTTTGAGGTGGGCGGATACACAGATACGCAGTATTTT
TRBV28	TRBJ2-7	many	TRBD2	CASSIISGGPYEQYF	TGTGCCAGCAGTATAATAAGCGGGGGGCCCTACGAGCAGTACTTC
TRBV3-1	TRBJ2-7	few	NA	CASSQGYLRGEQYF	TGTGCCAGCAGCCAAGGTTACCTGAGGGGCGAGCAGTACTTC
TRBV3-1	TRBJ1-5	many	NA	CASSQAGGYSNQPQHF	TGTGCCAGCAGCCAAGCGGGGGGTTATAGCAATCAGCCCCAGCATTTT
TRBV5-1	TRBJ2-2	NA	NA	CASSLVTGSDTTGELFF	TGCGCCAGCAGCTTGGTGACCGGGTCAGACACCACCGGGGAGCTGTTTTTT
TRBV3-1	TRBJ2-7	NA	TRBD1	CASSTTGPDEQYF	TGTGCCAGCAGCACGACAGGGCCCGACGAGCAGTACTTC
TRBV29-1	TRBJ1-1	NA	NA	CSVEEGRRGAFF	TGCAGCGTTGAAGAGGGGAGGCGGGGGGCTTTCTTT
TRBV15	TRBJ1-6	many	NA	CATSRDRVFNSPLHF	TGTGCCACCAGCAGAGATAGGGTCTTTAACTCACCCCTCCACTTT
TRBV7-3	TRBJ2-3	NA	TRBD2	CASSLTGGPADTQYF	TGTGCCAGCAGCTTAACGGGAGGGCCGGCAGATACGCAGTATTTT
TRBV27	TRBJ2-7	many	TRBD2	CASTPGAGGREQYF	TGTGCCAGCACTCCAGGCGCGGGAGGGCGCGAGCAGTACTTC
TRBV3-1	TRBJ1-6	few	TRBD1	CASSQPGQGASPLHF	TGTGCCAGCAGCCAACCGGGACAGGGGGCATCACCCCTCCACTTT
TRBV29-1	TRBJ2-7	many	NA	CSVQGWSAFDPPEYEQYF	TGCAGCGTCCAAGGGTGGTCCGCGTTTGACCCCCCCGAGTACGAGCAGTACTTC
TRBV7-9	TRBJ2-1	NA	NA	CASSAYSNEQFF	TGTGCCAGCAGCGCGTACTCTAATGAGCAGTTCTTC
TRBV6-1	TRBJ1-5	many	TRBD1	CASTDRAGQPQHF	TGTGCCAGCACCGACAGGGCGGGCCAGCCCCAGCATTTT
TRBV14	TRBJ2-7	few	TRBD1	CASSQPKGAGPLNGQYF	TGTGCCAGCAGCCAACCCAAGGGGGCTGGTCCCCTCAACGGGCAGTACTTC
TRBV5-1	TRBJ2-2	NA	NA	CASSAGAGRTGELFF	TGCGCCAGCAGCGCAGGGGCCGGGAGAACCGGGGAGCTGTTTTTT
TRBV20-1	TRBJ1-1	NA	TRBD1	CSAGARGLYTEAFF	TGCAGTGCTGGTGCCAGGGGGCTGTACACTGAAGCTTTCTTT
TRBV19	TRBJ1-5	NA	NA	CASRDGLPGYQPQHF	TGTGCCAGTAGAGACGGACTCCCTGGTTATCAGCCCCAGCATTTT
TRBV7-9	TRBJ2-7	many	NA	CASSLDLQGVYEQYF	TGTGCCAGCAGCTTAGATCTCCAGGGTGTCTACGAGCAGTACTTC
TRBV9	TRBJ1-3	NA	NA	CASSPRISGNTIYF	TGTGCCAGCAGCCCAAGAATTTCTGGAAACACCATATATTTT
TRBV30	TRBJ1-2	few	TRBD1	CASTLGTEDGYTF	TGTGCCTCCACCCTAGGGACAGAGGATGGCTACACCTTC
TRBV28	TRBJ2-1	NA	NA	CAIKRYNEQFF	TGTGCCATAAAGCGGTACAATGAGCAGTTCTTC
TRBV6-1	TRBJ1-4	many	TRBD1	CASRTGGWNEKLFF	TGTGCCAGCAGAACAGGGGGCTGGAATGAAAAACTGTTTTTT
TRBV12-3/TRBV12-4	TRBJ2-7	NA	TRBD2	CASSHGLAGGPYEQYF	TGTGCCAGCAGTCACGGACTAGCGGGAGGGCCTTACGAGCAGTACTTC
TRBV2	TRBJ2-2	NA	TRBD1	CASSPDRGGGELFF	TGTGCCAGCAGTCCAGACAGGGGTGGCGGGGAGCTGTTTTTT
TRBV7-3	TRBJ2-5	many	TRBD2	CASSPRGGLWETQYF	TGTGCCAGCAGCCCTCGGGGGGGGTTATGGGAGACCCAGTACTTC
TRBV19	TRBJ2-6	NA	TRBD1	CASSTSTGAGANVLTF	TGTGCCAGTAGTACCTCGACAGGGGCTGGGGCCAACGTCCTGACTTTC
TRBV12-3/TRBV12-4	TRBJ1-1	many	TRBD1	CASSKQGEAVEAFF	TGTGCCAGCAGCAAACAGGGGGAAGCGGTTGAAGCTTTCTTT
TRBV4-1	TRBJ1-5	few	NA	CASSQMVPYQPQHF	TGCGCCAGCAGCCAAATGGTCCCTTATCAGCCCCAGCATTTT
TRBV10-3	TRBJ1-2	few	NA	CAISPGDKDYSNYGYTF	TGTGCCATCAGTCCCGGGGACAAAGATTATTCCAACTATGGCTACACCTTC
TRBV10-3	TRBJ2-5	many	TRBD2	CAISESHSGGQETQYF	TGTGCCATCAGTGAGTCACACAGCGGGGGGCAAGAGACCCAGTACTTC
TRBV20-1	TRBJ1-2	few	NA	CSALDTPYGYTF	TGCAGTGCCTTGGACACTCCCTATGGCTACACCTTC
TRBV6-5	TRBJ1-1	NA	NA	CASSFFRGTEAFF	TGTGCCAGCAGTTTTTTCCGGGGCACTGAAGCTTTCTTT
TRBV28	TRBJ2-7	many	TRBD1	CASSLQGDEQYF	TGTGCCAGCAGTTTACAGGGGGACGAGCAGTACTTC
TRBV2	TRBJ2-2	few	TRBD2	CASSVLASTGELFF	TGTGCCAGCAGTGTACTAGCGTCCACCGGGGAGCTGTTTTTT
TRBV12-5	TRBJ1-5	many	NA	CASGLPAGQPQHF	TGTGCTAGTGGTTTGCCAGCCGGTCAGCCCCAGCATTTT